The present T cell receptor (beta chain) was sequenced within a study of cytotoxic CD8 clonotypes in ibrutinib-treated CLL. Study overall: Enrolment comprised over ten relapsed/refractory and around 15 treatment-naive patients; roughly 18 were IGHV unmutated.

This CDR3 has 13 amino acids. CDR1 is MNHEY, CDR2 SMNVEV, per germline (reference sequence). V was trimmed by 2 bases and J by 1 base, leaving 6 bases between them. Sequenced by immunoSEQ multiplex PCR; TCRdb stores in-frame clones only, minus some. In the table there are 3,500 to 4,500 clones, 83% of which are singletons. This sequence originates from a human donor with chronic lymphocytic leukemia. The starting material was PBMCs, obtained before ibrutinib treatment. The chain links TRBV27 to TRBJ2-7; no reliable D call. The CDR3 nucleotides read TGTGCCAGCAGTTTAAAGTCTTCCTACGAGCAGTACTTC. It codes for CASSLKSSYEQYF.